The clone carrying this T cell receptor beta chain has only a few counts. The data were obtained in a study of CD8 T cells in Susac syndrome. TCR beta sequences were obtained from blood CD8+ and CD4+ T cells. cDNA came from around 0.5 to 1 ug RNA primed by random hexamers. MiXCR, applied by TCRdb to the immunoSEQ multiplex PCR reads, yields one record per CDR3 protein. The sample lists about 300,000 distinct CDR3 sequences, over 75% occurring once. Germline CDR1 MGHRA, CDR2 YSYEKL. The CDR3 is 13 amino acids. V was shortened by 1 base and J by 4 bases, with 8 bases between the two germline ends. The chain joins TRBV4-1 to TRBJ2-7; D is possibly TRBD1 (5 bases). This clonotype was obtained from a human donor with multiple sclerosis. The sequencing input was CD8+ T cells from PBMCs. For the CDR3, the DNA is TGCGCCAGCAGCCAAGTCCCAGGGTACGAGCAGTACTTC. Translated: CASSQVPGYEQYF.